The next 21 T cell receptor beta chains were all read from a single sample in a study of blood T cell repertoires in COVID-19. Data came from immunoSEQ multiplex PCR; TCRdb stores just in-frame clones and leaves some out. In the table there are more than 400,000 clones, 70% to 90% of which are singletons. The specimen was peripheral blood. The source of these receptors is a human donor in a cohort sampled during active COVID-19.

The V gene is TRBV5-6, the J gene TRBJ2-3, with TRBD2 identical over 16 bases. Losses at the gene ends were 4 bases for V and 4 bases for J; bases not matched to a gene: 12. This CDR3 comprises 19 residues. Germline loops: CDR1 SGHDT, CDR2 YYEEEE. The CDR3 DNA reads as TGTGCCAGCAGCCTTACAATGGGACTAGCGGGAGGGCTGCCAGATACGCAGTATTTT. Encoded protein: CASSLTMGLAGGLPDTQYF.

CDR3 loop: CASSVAFSGRATDTQYF. The CDR3 DNA reads as TGTGCCAGCAGCGTAGCCTTTAGCGGGAGGGCGACAGATACGCAGTATTTT. The genes are TRBV9 and TRBJ2-3, with 11 bases identical to TRBD2. V trimming: 0 bases; J trimming: 3 bases; junction bases outside the gene matches: 6. In germline, CDR1 is SGDLS, CDR2 YYNGEE. This CDR3 spans 17 amino acids.

This chain connects TRBV7-8 to TRBJ2-7; 8 bases are a match to TRBD2. CDR1 is SGHVS and CDR2 is FQNEAQ in the germline V gene. The CDR3 has 19 residues. Germline trimming cut 5 bases from V and 0 bases from J; bases unmatched to any gene: 18. The CDR3 loop is CASSPRFGFERESSYEQYF. CDR3 sequence (DNA): TGTGCCAGCAGCCCCCGTTTCGGGTTTGAGCGGGAGAGCTCCTACGAGCAGTACTTC.

V gene TRBV5-1 combines with J gene TRBJ2-7, with 8 nucleotides matching TRBD1. The V and J ends lost 1 base and 5 bases, in that order; junction bases with no gene match: 5. Germline V lookup: CDR1 SGHRS, CDR2 YFSETQ. The CDR3 consists of 14 residues. The CDR3 region is CASSLPGGADEQYF. The CDR3, as DNA: TGCGCCAGCAGCTTGCCAGGGGGCGCCGACGAGCAGTACTTC.

This rearrangement joins TRBV9 to TRBJ2-1; a weak D match, TRBD1 (5 bases). The CDR3 is 16 amino acids. V was shortened by 1 base and J by 1 base, with 12 bases between the two germline ends. CDR1 and CDR2 from the germline V gene are SGDLS and YYNGEE. CDR3 bases: TGTGCCAGCAGCGTACAGGGTGGGTCTTCCTACAATGAGCAGTTCTTC. Encoded protein: CASSVQGGSSYNEQFF.

For this clone: Other DNA sequences from this sample encode an identical CDR3 as well. The chain combines TRBV19 with TRBJ2-7, with TRBD2 matching 10 bases. V dropped 0 bases and J dropped 3; count of bases not matched to a gene: 2. Looked up from germline, CDR1 is LNHDA and CDR2 is SQIVND (reference sequence). The CDR3 covers 15 residues. This CDR3 is CASSIEASGSYEQYF. CDR3 DNA sequence: TGTGCCAGTAGTATAGAGGCTAGCGGGAGCTACGAGCAGTACTTC.

The chain couples TRBV5-5 to TRBJ2-1, with 13 bases identical to TRBD2. CDR1 and CDR2 (germline): SGHKS, YYEKEE (reference sequence). J gave up 0 bases and V 2 bases, and 8 bases lay outside the gene matches. CDR3 size: 19 residues. The CDR3 DNA is TGTGCCAGCAGCTTCCTTGGACTAGCGGGAGAGGGCTCCTACAATGAGCAGTTCTTC. This sequence encodes CASSFLGLAGEGSYNEQFF.

The genes are TRBV5-1 and TRBJ2-2; 13 bases match TRBD2. V was pared by 6 bases and J by 6 bases, with 5 bases of the junction left unmatched. There are 15 residues in the CDR3. The V gene's germline CDR1 is SGHRS and CDR2 YFSETQ. CDR3 loop: CASIGLAGDPGELFF. CDR3 nucleotide sequence: TGCGCCAGCATAGGACTAGCGGGAGACCCCGGGGAGCTGTTTTTT.

This clone was seen only once. The chain couples TRBV25-1 to TRBJ2-1; 8 bases are a match to TRBD2. The length of the CDR3 is 15 residues. Germline lookup yields CDR1 MGHDK and CDR2 SYGVNS. With V trimmed by 2 bases and J by 4 bases, 4 bases remained unmatched. The CDR3 loop reads CASSEPGGSYNEQFF. The DNA for the CDR3 is TGTGCCAGCAGTGAACCGGGAGGGAGTTACAATGAGCAGTTCTTC.

For this clone: Other DNA sequences in the sample encode the same CDR3. The V and J genes are TRBV19 and TRBJ1-6; 9 bases fit TRBD1. This CDR3 spans 14 amino acids. CDR1 and CDR2 (germline): LNHDA, SQIVND (reference sequence). V was clipped by 6 bases and J by 7 bases; unmatched bases: 4. CDR3 DNA: TGTGCCAGTAGCCGGGACAGGGAGAATTCACCCCTCCACTTT. It encodes CASSRDRENSPLHF.

The rearrangement joins TRBV25-1 to TRBJ2-2, with TRBD2 matching over 11 bases. The CDR3 is 16 residues long. Germline V gives CDR1 MGHDK, CDR2 SYGVNS. The J segment lost 3 bases and the V segment lost 8 bases, leaving 8 bases of the junction unmatched. Here the CDR3 reads CASGGTSGLYTGELFF. The CDR3 DNA reads as TGTGCCAGCGGAGGGACTAGCGGACTTTACACCGGGGAGCTGTTTTTT.

This clone has more than one count but fewer than ten. The V gene is TRBV2, the J gene TRBJ1-1; D remains unclear. The V end was cut by 7 bases, the J end by 1 base, with 10 bases between. There are 13 residues in the CDR3. Germline V gene sequence: CDR1 SNHLY, CDR2 FYNNEI. CDR3 in DNA: TGTGCCAGCAAGACATTCACGAACACTGAAGCTTTCTTT. It yields the protein CASKTFTNTEAFF.

This rearrangement joins TRBV4-3 to TRBJ2-7, with TRBD1 matching 9 bases. Per the germline V gene, CDR1 is LGHNA and CDR2 is YSLEER. V shed 4 bases, J shed 5 bases, and the junction held 9 bases outside the gene matches. The CDR3 runs to 15 residues. CDR3 sequence: CASSRGAGQGDEQYF. The CDR3 nucleotides read TGCGCCAGCAGCCGGGGTGCGGGACAGGGAGACGAGCAGTACTTC.

The V and J genes are TRBV5-1 and TRBJ2-3, with D possibly TRBD1 on 6 matching bases. The V and J ends lost 1 base and 4 bases respectively, with 13 bases between them. CDR3 length: 15 amino acids. The germline V gene has CDR1 SGHRS and CDR2 YFSETQ. The CDR3 protein is CASSLTGFRADTQYF. In DNA form, the CDR3 reads TGCGCCAGCAGCTTGACAGGGTTCCGTGCAGATACGCAGTATTTT.

The V gene is TRBV18, the J gene TRBJ1-1, with 9 bases identical to TRBD1. The V segment lost 4 bases and the J segment 5 bases; nucleotides outside the gene matches: 5. CDR3 length: 14 residues. Germline CDR1 is KGHSH and CDR2 is LQKENI. The CDR3 DNA reads as TGTGCCAGCTCACTACAGGGGGCGCATACTGAAGCTTTCTTT. Amino acid sequence: CASSLQGAHTEAFF.

V and J are TRBV30 and TRBJ2-7, with 8 positions matching TRBD2. The CDR3 contains 13 residues. V gave up 3 bases and J gave up 2 bases; unmatched junction bases: 3. The germline V gene encodes CDR1 GTSNPN and CDR2 SVGIG (reference sequence). CDR3 protein: CAWSGRATYEQYF. DNA of the CDR3: TGTGCCTGGAGCGGGAGGGCTACCTACGAGCAGTACTTC.

This sequence joins TRBV20-1 and TRBJ2-3; no definite D call. Germline assignment: CDR1 DFQATT and CDR2 SNEGSKA (reference sequence). Trimming stripped 8 bases from V and 3 bases from J, with 9 bases between. The CDR3 runs to 11 residues. CDR3 in DNA: TGCAGTCCCCTCGGGACAGATACGCAGTATTTT. It translates to CSPLGTDTQYF.

V is TRBV7-2 and J is TRBJ2-1; TRBD1 matches at 10 bases. Germline V CDR1 and CDR2: SGHTA, FQGNSA. The CDR3 has 16 residues. V gave up 1 base and J gave up 2 bases; unmatched junction bases: 2. The CDR3 DNA reads TGTGCCAGCAGCTTAGGGGACAGGGGAGCCTACAATGAGCAGTTCTTC. The encoded protein is CASSLGDRGAYNEQFF.

This chain joins TRBV6-5 and TRBJ2-7; the match to TRBD1 covers 8 bases. This CDR3 is 14 amino acids long. Germline lookup yields CDR1 MNHEY and CDR2 SVGAGI. V shed 6 bases, J shed 4 bases, and the junction held 8 bases outside the gene matches. CDR3 region: CASRPGQGQYEQYF. Written as DNA, the CDR3 is TGTGCCAGCAGACCCGGACAGGGACAATACGAGCAGTACTTC.

The V call is TRBV5-1, the J call TRBJ2-1, with 8 bases aligning to TRBD1. This CDR3 comprises 16 residues. Per germline, CDR1 SGHRS and CDR2 YFSETQ. Trimming at V came to 0 bases and at J to 3 bases, leaving 5 bases not matched to a gene. The CDR3 region is CASSLEAGGYYNEQFF. CDR3 nucleotides: TGCGCCAGCAGCTTGGAAGCAGGGGGCTACTACAATGAGCAGTTCTTC.

The chain carries TRBV27 and TRBJ2-2; weak D call: TRBD2 (5 bases). From germline, CDR1 is MNHEY and CDR2 SMNVEV (reference sequence). V gave up 7 bases and J gave up 3 bases, with 18 bases separating them. This CDR3 has 16 amino acids. For the CDR3, the DNA is TGTGCCAGCAAACCGGACCCGAGAGGGTACACCGGGGAGCTGTTTTTT. Its translation is CASKPDPRGYTGELFF.